The next 23 T cell receptor beta chains were all read from a single sample in a study of blood T cell repertoires in COVID-19. The protocol was immunoSEQ multiplex PCR, while the TCRdb copy is restricted to in-frame clones and leaves out a portion. The sample includes fewer than 140,000 clones, about two thirds of them seen just once. Source material: peripheral blood. These receptor sequences come from a human donor with acute or convalescent COVID-19. The donor label of this sample is uncertain.

The V gene is TRBV6-5, the J gene TRBJ2-2; the D gene is possibly TRBD2 (7 bases). The CDR3 runs to 14 residues. Trimming removed 0 bases from V and 6 bases from J, with 8 bases in between. Germline V gene sequence: CDR1 MNHEY, CDR2 SVGAGI. In DNA, the CDR3 is TGTGCCAGCAGTTACTCGGGGGGGCCCGGGGAGCTGTTTTTT. Encoded protein: CASSYSGGPGELFF.

The rearrangement uses TRBV28 and TRBJ1-5; TRBD1 agrees at 8 bases. With 3 bases clipped from V and 5 bases from J, the junction kept 15 bases outside the gene matches. The germline V gene encodes CDR1 MDHEN and CDR2 SYDVKM. The CDR3 runs 18 residues. CDR3 in amino acids: CASSFSLQTGGKDQPQHF. CDR3 DNA: TGTGCCAGCAGTTTCTCCCTCCAAACAGGGGGTAAGGATCAGCCCCAGCATTTT.

Here the CDR3 reads CASSSWTGGPSLHF. The CDR3 DNA sequence: TGTGCCAGCAGTTCCTGGACAGGGGGTCCGTCCCTCCACTTT. This chain joins TRBV27 and TRBJ1-6; 10 nucleotides line up with TRBD1. The germline gives CDR1 MNHEY, CDR2 SMNVEV (reference sequence). The length of the CDR3 is 14 residues. V was pared by 4 bases and J by 14 bases, with 8 bases of the junction left unmatched.

The chain couples TRBV11-2 to TRBJ2-7; 9 bases map to TRBD1. The CDR3 consists of 12 residues. V shed 5 bases, J shed 6 bases, and the junction held 2 bases outside the gene matches. CDR1 and CDR2 from the germline V gene are SGHAT and FQNNGV. The CDR3 sequence is CASSVDRGEQYV. The CDR3 DNA follows: TGTGCCAGCAGCGTGGACAGGGGCGAGCAGTACGTC.

Many counts were recorded for this clone. CDR3 in DNA: TGTGCCAGCAGCGTAGCGGGACAGGGGCTCGATTCACCCCTCCACTTT. Translation gives CASSVAGQGLDSPLHF. The chain is built from TRBV9 and TRBJ1-6, with 10 nucleotides matching TRBD1. The V segment lost 0 bases and the J segment 8 bases; nucleotides outside the gene matches: 5. This CDR3 contains 16 residues. Germline CDR1 reads SGDLS; CDR2 reads YYNGEE. The full variable domain, with the rest looked up from reference TRBV9 and TRBJ1-6, is DSGVTQTPKHLITATGQRVTLRCSPRSGDLSVYWYQQSLDQGLQFLIQYYNGEERAKGNILERFSAQQFPDLHSELNLSSLELGDSALYFCASSVAGQGLDSPLHFGNGTRLTVT.

The chain uses TRBV18 and TRBJ1-1; 9 bases are shared with TRBD1. The germline V gene has CDR1 KGHSH and CDR2 LQKENI. The junction had 7 bases not matched to a gene; V was cut back by 3 bases and J by 11 bases. The CDR3 is 13 amino acids. The CDR3 sequence: CASSPVGTGMAFF. DNA for the CDR3: TGTGCCAGCTCACCGGTTGGGACAGGGATGGCTTTCTTT.

This clone was found a few times. The chain couples TRBV2 to TRBJ1-4, with D unclear. Trimming pared 5 bases from V and 8 bases from J, leaving 9 bases between. This CDR3 has 12 residues. The germline CDR1 and CDR2 sequences are SNHLY and FYNNEI. CDR3 residues: CASSIIQEKLFF. In nucleotides, the CDR3 is TGTGCCAGCAGTATCATTCAGGAAAAACTGTTTTTT.

The V gene is TRBV7-9, the J gene TRBJ1-6; D remains ambiguous. Germline-derived CDR1 and CDR2 are SEHNR and FQNEAQ (reference sequence). The V gene lost 5 bases and the J gene lost 8 bases, with 7 bases spanning the gap. This CDR3 is built from 12 residues. The chain's CDR3 is CASSLPDSPLHF. CDR3 DNA sequence: TGTGCCAGCAGCCTCCCGGATTCACCCCTCCACTTT. The full variable domain, with the rest looked up from reference TRBV7-9 and TRBJ1-6, is DTGVSQNPRHKITKRGQNVTFRCDPISEHNRLYWYRQTLGQGPEFLTYFQNEAQLEKSRLLSDRFSAERPKGSFSTLEIQRTEQGDSAMYLCASSLPDSPLHFGNGTRLTVT.

This clone was found a few times. The V and J genes are TRBV11-2 and TRBJ2-5; 10 bases agree with TRBD2. This CDR3 region has 15 residues. J was trimmed by 5 bases and V by 5 bases; bases with no gene match: 8. Germline-derived CDR1 and CDR2 are SGHAT and FQNNGV. DNA for the CDR3: TGTGCCAGCAGCACACCAAGCGGGGGGGCGGAGACCCAGTACTTC. Protein product: CASSTPSGGAETQYF.

Here the CDR3 DNA reads TGTGCCAGCAGCGAGGGTAGCGGGGTGGAGACCCAGTACTTC. This translates into CASSEGSGVETQYF. The gene calls are TRBV9 and TRBJ2-5; 8 nucleotides match TRBD2. CDR1 and CDR2 from the germline V gene are SGDLS and YYNGEE. The junction had 6 bases not matched to a gene; V was cut back by 3 bases and J by 5 bases. This CDR3 is 14 amino acids long.

Here the CDR3 reads CATSRQGTLGELFF. In nucleotides, the CDR3 is TGTGCCACCAGTAGACAGGGAACCCTCGGGGAGCTGTTTTTT. The chain carries TRBV24-1 and TRBJ2-2, with 7 positions matching TRBD1. The CDR3 sequence is 14 residues long. CDR1 KGHDR and CDR2 SFDVKD come from the germline V gene. The V segment lost 6 bases and the J segment 7 bases; nucleotides outside the gene matches: 7.

This chain connects TRBV3-1 (or the pseudogene TRBV3-2) to TRBJ1-6, with 10 nucleotides matching TRBD1. The CDR3 spans 17 residues. V shed 5 bases, J shed 1 base, and the junction held 5 bases outside the gene matches. Germline lookup yields CDR1 LGHDT and CDR2 YNNKEL (reference sequence). In nucleotides, the CDR3 is TGTGCCAGCAGCGAACGGACAGGGGGGTCCTATAATTCACCCCTCCACTTT. As protein: CASSERTGGSYNSPLHF.

The chain carries TRBV18 and TRBJ2-1, with TRBD2 matching over 10 bases. Germline V gene data show CDR1 as KGHSH and CDR2 as LQKENI. The CDR3 extends over 15 amino acids. Germline trimming cut 1 base from V and 4 bases from J; bases unmatched to any gene: 1. As DNA, the CDR3 is TGTGCCAGCTCACCACTGACTAGCGGGTACAATGAGCAGTTCTTC. The encoded protein is CASSPLTSGYNEQFF.

This clone appeared once. The rearrangement uses TRBV27 and TRBJ2-2; D may be TRBD1 (5 bases). Germline CDR1 is MNHEY and CDR2 is SMNVEV (reference sequence). The CDR3 consists of 13 residues. The V gene lost 7 bases and the J gene lost 7 bases, with 13 bases spanning the gap. The CDR3: CASIDSLGGELFF. In nucleotides, the CDR3 is TGTGCCAGCATCGACAGCCTGGGCGGGGAGCTGTTTTTT.

This chain uses TRBV5-1 with TRBJ1-5; possible D gene TRBD1, 5 bases. V lost 4 bases to trimming and J lost 9 bases, with 17 bases between them. This CDR3 region has 14 residues. The germline V gene encodes CDR1 SGHRS and CDR2 YFSETQ. CDR3: CASSEGWEATPQHF. The CDR3 region has the DNA TGCGCCAGCAGCGAGGGGTGGGAGGCGACGCCCCAGCATTTT.

The J gene is TRBJ2-2, the V gene TRBV19, with 7 bases aligning to TRBD2. Germline CDR1 is LNHDA and CDR2 is SQIVND (reference sequence). J lost 5 bases, V lost 2 bases, and 5 bases had no gene match. The CDR3 contains 15 residues. Here the CDR3 DNA reads TGTGCCAGTAGTATAAGTAGCGGGTGGACCGGGGAGCTGTTTTTT. Residues: CASSISSGWTGELFF.

V gene TRBV27 combines with J gene TRBJ1-5, with D tentatively TRBD1 (6 bases). The CDR3 loop spans 17 amino acids. Between the trimmed V and J ends, which lost 1 base and 0 bases, there was a span of 13 bases. Germline V gives CDR1 MNHEY, CDR2 SMNVEV (reference sequence). The DNA of the CDR3 is TGTGCCAGCAGTTTATATTGGGGACATAATAGCAATCAGCCCCAGCATTTT. This sequence encodes CASSLYWGHNSNQPQHF.

The CDR3 reads CASSDYSNQPQHF. The CDR3 DNA sequence: TGTGCCAGCAGTGATTATAGCAATCAGCCCCAGCATTTT. V usage is TRBV6-1 and J usage is TRBJ1-5; D not resolved. Germline CDR1 reads MNHNS; CDR2 reads SASEGT. The CDR3 spans 13 residues. Trimming took off 3 bases at V and 0 bases at J, with 3 bases between the two ends.

The chain employs TRBV5-1 and TRBJ1-2, with 10 bases identical to TRBD1. Per germline, CDR1 SGHRS and CDR2 YFSETQ. The CDR3 contains 17 residues. J gave up 4 bases and V 4 bases, and 13 bases lay outside the gene matches. The CDR3 DNA follows: TGCGCCAGCAGCGGAGGGACAGGGGCGCCAGACACCTATGGCTACACCTTC. This gives the protein CASSGGTGAPDTYGYTF. Variable domain in full (rest from reference TRBV5-1 and TRBJ1-2): KAGVTQTPRYLIKTRGQQVTLSCSPISGHRSVSWYQQTPGQGLQFLFEYFSETQRNKGNFPGRFSGRQFSNSRSEMNVSTLELGDSALYLCASSGGTGAPDTYGYTFGSGTRLTVV.

This clone was seen repeatedly, ten times or more. The chain is built from TRBV6-2 or TRBV6-3 and TRBJ2-7, with 9 bases matching TRBD1. This CDR3 contains 15 residues. The ends lost 2 bases at V and 6 bases at J; junction bases unmatched: 8. CDR1 MNHEY and CDR2 SVGEGT come from the germline V gene. CDR3 coding DNA: TGTGCCAGCAGTTACGGGGGGACAGGGCTGGGCGAGCAGTACGTC. Protein product: CASSYGGTGLGEQYV.

This chain joins TRBV6-5 and TRBJ1-2; D remains ambiguous. V lost 6 bases and J lost 3, with 8 bases in between. The CDR3 extends over 12 amino acids. The V gene's germline CDR1 is MNHEY and CDR2 SVGAGI. Written as DNA, the CDR3 is TGTGCCAGCAGGAACATCTACTATGGCTACACCTTC. This gives the protein CASRNIYYGYTF.

V gene TRBV19 combines with J gene TRBJ2-5; 12 bases match TRBD2. The V segment lost 3 bases and the J segment 0 bases; nucleotides outside the gene matches: 5. This CDR3 has 17 residues. Germline CDR1 reads LNHDA; CDR2 reads SQIVND (reference sequence). As DNA, the CDR3 is TGTGCCAGTAGTATCGGACTAGCGGGGTCTAACCAAGAGACCCAGTACTTC. Translating gives CASSIGLAGSNQETQYF.

The J gene is TRBJ2-6, the V gene TRBV5-8; D gene uncertain. The CDR3 covers 16 residues. Per the germline V gene, CDR1 is SGHTS and CDR2 is YDEGEE. Deletions cut 1 base from V and 0 bases from J, with 8 bases between. This CDR3 reads CASSLYYSSGANVLTF. The CDR3 bases are TGTGCCAGCAGCTTGTATTATTCCTCTGGGGCCAACGTCCTGACTTTC.